This T cell receptor (beta chain) is from a study of blood T cell repertoires in COVID-19. Overall study context: Whether acute or convalescent, the COVID-19 samples came from the United States, Italy and Spain. T cells, B-cell-depleted T cells, or PBMCs provided the cDNA or gDNA that served as material.

The CDR3 spans 14 residues. Germline V gene sequence: CDR1 MNHEY, CDR2 SVGAGI. Losses at the gene ends were 8 bases for V and 3 bases for J; bases not matched to a gene: 5. The authors' processing: How many nucleated cells were present was estimated from reference gene primer amplification. Assay: immunoSEQ multiplex PCR; the TCRdb copy retains only in-frame clones and omits some. That table supplies the V and J calls and clone size; D and trimming were determined from the DNA. The sample records 85,000 to 120,000 clones, nearly 90% being singletons. The specimen sequenced was peripheral blood. The sequence was obtained from a man between 45 and 60 years old with active COVID-19. The chain is built from TRBV6-5 and TRBJ2-2; 8 positions agree with TRBD1. The CDR3 DNA sequence: TGTGCCAGCTTCAGGGGGCTAGACACCGGGGAGCTGTTTTTT. It encodes CASFRGLDTGELFF.